Listed below are T cell receptor beta chains from one sample, sequenced in a study of T cells after yellow fever vaccination. TCRdb called the 5' RACE reads again in MiXCR, with one record for every CDR3 protein. The sample shows about 550,000 distinct CDR3 sequences, roughly 19% of them seen only once. The sample consisted of PBMCs, taken 15 days after the yellow fever booster vaccination. The source is a man aged 25 to 40 who received the YFV17D yellow fever vaccine. Both conserved end residues are part of each CDR3. Each record gives: J gene, D gene, clone size, V gene, CDR3 DNA, CDR3 protein. The D gene is left open where the match is weak. The size entry is marked missing in some rows and otherwise reads once, few, many or a size class.

j_call: TRBJ2-1
d_call: TRBD2
clone_size: -
v_call: TRBV27
cdr3_nt: TGTGCCAGCAGTGGTAGCGGGTTCTACAATGAGCAGTTCTTC
cdr3_aa: CASSGSGFYNEQFF

j_call: TRBJ2-3
d_call: TRBD2
clone_size: -
v_call: TRBV7-6
cdr3_nt: TGTGCCAGCAGCCCGGGACTAGCGGGAACAGCAGATACGCAGTATTTT
cdr3_aa: CASSPGLAGTADTQYF

j_call: TRBJ2-7
d_call: TRBD2
clone_size: few
v_call: TRBV7-2
cdr3_nt: TGTGCCAGCAGCCTCCTCCGGGAGGGCGGGTACGAGCAGTACTTC
cdr3_aa: CASSLLREGGYEQYF

j_call: TRBJ2-3
d_call: -
clone_size: few
v_call: TRBV15
cdr3_nt: TGTGCCACCGGCAGGGATGTGGATACGCAGTATTTT
cdr3_aa: CATGRDVDTQYF

j_call: TRBJ2-5
d_call: TRBD1
clone_size: few
v_call: TRBV9
cdr3_nt: TGTGCCAGCAGCGTAGCTCACAGGGGAGAGACCCAGTACTTC
cdr3_aa: CASSVAHRGETQYF

j_call: TRBJ2-3
d_call: TRBD2
clone_size: few
v_call: TRBV11-2
cdr3_nt: TGTGCCAGCAGCCGACCCTCAGGACTAGCGGACCATCGGGCAGATACGCAGTATTTT
cdr3_aa: CASSRPSGLADHRADTQYF

j_call: TRBJ2-1
d_call: TRBD2
clone_size: -
v_call: TRBV7-3
cdr3_nt: TGTGCCAGCAGCCCCGGGGCTAGCGGGACTGGAGAGCAGTTCTTC
cdr3_aa: CASSPGASGTGEQFF

j_call: TRBJ2-5
d_call: -
clone_size: few
v_call: TRBV2
cdr3_nt: TGTGCCAGCAGTCCCCAGAACCAAGAGACCCAGTACTTC
cdr3_aa: CASSPQNQETQYF

j_call: TRBJ2-7
d_call: TRBD1
clone_size: few
v_call: TRBV5-1
cdr3_nt: TGCGCCAGCAGCTCTCGGACAGGGGGCCGGGGCGAGCAGTACTTC
cdr3_aa: CASSSRTGGRGEQYF

j_call: TRBJ2-1
d_call: TRBD2
clone_size: -
v_call: TRBV14
cdr3_nt: TGTGCCAGCAGCCCCGTAGCGGGATGGGGAAGAGACAATGAGCAGTTCTTC
cdr3_aa: CASSPVAGWGRDNEQFF

j_call: TRBJ2-3
d_call: -
clone_size: few
v_call: TRBV18
cdr3_nt: TGTGCCAGCTCACCTGGGGACAGCACAGATACGCAGTATTTT
cdr3_aa: CASSPGDSTDTQYF

j_call: TRBJ2-3
d_call: -
clone_size: -
v_call: TRBV20-1
cdr3_nt: TGCAGTGCTAGAGATTGGGCAGACTTGGGCCCAGATACGCAGTATTTT
cdr3_aa: CSARDWADLGPDTQYF

j_call: TRBJ2-2
d_call: TRBD1
clone_size: many
v_call: TRBV9
cdr3_nt: TGTGCCACAGCCCAGGGGGCTAACACCGGGGAGCTGTTTTTT
cdr3_aa: CATAQGANTGELFF

j_call: TRBJ2-7
d_call: -
clone_size: -
v_call: TRBV12-3/TRBV12-4
cdr3_nt: TGTGCCAGCAGTCGGTTGGGTCTCGAGCAGTACTTC
cdr3_aa: CASSRLGLEQYF

j_call: TRBJ2-5
d_call: TRBD2
clone_size: -
v_call: TRBV11-3
cdr3_nt: TGTGCCAGCAGCTTACGGGGACTAGCGGGAAGCGAGACCCAGTACTTC
cdr3_aa: CASSLRGLAGSETQYF

j_call: TRBJ2-7
d_call: TRBD1
clone_size: -
v_call: TRBV28
cdr3_nt: TGTGCCAGCAGTTCACTGACAGGGATCGGGGAGCAGTACTTC
cdr3_aa: CASSSLTGIGEQYF

j_call: TRBJ2-7
d_call: -
clone_size: few
v_call: TRBV11-2
cdr3_nt: TGTGCCATTGGGGGGTCCTACGAGCAGTACTTC
cdr3_aa: CAIGGSYEQYF

j_call: TRBJ1-1
d_call: TRBD1
clone_size: -
v_call: TRBV25-1
cdr3_nt: TGTGCCAGCAGTGACCCCGGGACAGGGCTATCTGAAGCTTTCTTT
cdr3_aa: CASSDPGTGLSEAFF

j_call: TRBJ1-1
d_call: -
clone_size: few
v_call: TRBV4-3
cdr3_nt: TGCGCCAGCAGCCAAGATGTGGTATCCACTGAAGCTTTCTTT
cdr3_aa: CASSQDVVSTEAFF

j_call: TRBJ2-7
d_call: -
clone_size: few
v_call: TRBV5-1
cdr3_nt: TGCGCCAGCAGCTTGGGAGACACCTCCTCCTACGAGCAGTACTTC
cdr3_aa: CASSLGDTSSYEQYF